Listed below are T cell receptor beta chains from one sample, sequenced in a study of CD8 T cells in ankylosing spondylitis. TCRdb processed the 5' RACE reads anew with MiXCR; each CDR3 protein has one entry. The repertoire includes about 800,000 distinct CDR3 sequences, 12% of them detected once, and 0.45% to 0.6% sits in the top ten. Sequencing was done on a sample of blood, either unsorted or a sorted T cell fraction (not recorded which). Receptors originate from a male donor with ankylosing spondylitis. The CDR3 runs from the conserved cysteine through the conserved F or W. D genes are given only for firm matches. Only part of the rows carry a size: once, few, many, or a class if the clone is expanded.

D | size | J | V | CDR3 | DNA
NA | few | TRBJ2-7 | TRBV28 | CASSLYTGRPSYEQYF | TGTGCCAGCAGTTTATATACTGGGCGTCCTTCCTACGAGCAGTACTTC
TRBD1 | NA | TRBJ1-2 | TRBV5-1 | CASSPDRTNYGYTF | TGCGCCAGCAGCCCGGACAGGACTAACTATGGCTACACCTTC
NA | few | TRBJ1-2 | TRBV20-1 | CSARDGPGGGYTF | TGCAGTGCTAGAGATGGGCCGGGTGGTGGCTACACCTTC
NA | few | TRBJ2-3 | TRBV7-6 | CASSLMKGGEGTQYF | TGTGCCAGCAGCTTGATGAAAGGGGGTGAGGGTACGCAGTATTTT
NA | few | TRBJ1-6 | TRBV7-2 | CASSFSPGSSPLHF | TGTGCCAGCAGCTTTAGTCCGGGAAGTTCACCCCTCCACTTT
NA | few | TRBJ1-2 | TRBV12-3/TRBV12-4 | CASSFAVVRADGYTF | TGTGCCAGCAGTTTCGCGGTTGTCCGTGCGGATGGCTACACCTTC
NA | few | TRBJ2-3 | TRBV29-1 | CSVQGLVTDTQYF | TGCAGCGTGCAAGGGCTAGTCACAGATACGCAGTATTTT
NA | many | TRBJ1-6 | TRBV20-1 | CSARVRGQWNSPLHF | TGCAGTGCTAGAGTCCGGGGGCAATGGAATTCACCCCTCCACTTT
TRBD1 | NA | TRBJ1-2 | TRBV5-6 | CASRPRDRDGYTF | TGTGCCAGCAGACCACGGGACAGGGATGGCTACACCTTC
NA | NA | TRBJ1-2 | TRBV7-2 | CASSPRTPNYGYTF | TGTGCCAGCAGCCCGCGTACCCCTAACTATGGCTACACCTTC
NA | many | TRBJ1-1 | TRBV29-1 | CSVGDDILAEAFF | TGCAGCGTTGGTGACGACATCCTCGCTGAAGCTTTCTTT
TRBD2 | NA | TRBJ2-7 | TRBV20-1 | CSARPLAGPAGDEQYF | TGCAGTGCTAGACCGTTAGCGGGGCCCGCCGGAGACGAGCAGTACTTC
NA | few | TRBJ2-5 | TRBV29-1 | CSVGGLLQETQYF | TGCAGCGTGGGGGGCCTCCTACAAGAGACCCAGTACTTC
TRBD1 | many | TRBJ2-5 | TRBV20-1 | CSALQGTQETQYF | TGCAGTGCTCTACAGGGGACCCAAGAGACCCAGTACTTC
NA | few | TRBJ1-5 | TRBV10-2 | CASSESREAQHF | TGCGCCAGCAGTGAGTCTAGGGAGGCCCAGCATTTT
NA | many | TRBJ2-7 | TRBV4-2 | CASSQEKRVSYEQYF | TGTGCCAGCAGCCAAGAAAAGCGGGTCTCCTACGAGCAGTACTTC
TRBD1 | NA | TRBJ2-5 | TRBV7-2 | CASSSTGVETQYF | TGTGCCAGCAGCTCGACAGGGGTGGAGACCCAGTACTTC
TRBD1 | many | TRBJ1-2 | TRBV12-3/TRBV12-4 | CASSPRGPNYGYTF | TGTGCCAGCAGTCCCAGGGGGCCTAACTATGGCTACACCTTC
NA | NA | TRBJ1-5 | TRBV12-3/TRBV12-4 | CASSLAGSLVNQPQHF | TGTGCCAGCAGTTTAGCGGGTTCCCTAGTCAATCAGCCCCAGCATTTT
NA | few | TRBJ2-5 | TRBV2 | CASTRDSVEETQYF | TGTGCCAGCACGAGGGATTCGGTTGAAGAGACCCAGTACTTC
NA | few | TRBJ1-2 | TRBV21-1 | CASSKVAGKNYGYTF | TGTGCCAGCAGCAAAGTTGCGGGGAAGAACTATGGCTACACCTTC
NA | many | TRBJ2-3 | TRBV15 | CATSRQGLKTDTQYF | TGTGCCACCAGCAGACAGGGGTTAAAAACAGATACGCAGTATTTT
TRBD1 | NA | TRBJ1-2 | TRBV7-2 | CASGRTGAHGYTF | TGTGCCAGCGGACGGACAGGGGCGCATGGCTACACCTTC
NA | NA | TRBJ2-3 | TRBV12-3/TRBV12-4 | CASRIPGTITQYF | TGTGCCAGCAGAATCCCCGGGACGATAACGCAGTATTTT
NA | few | TRBJ2-3 | TRBV4-3 | CASSQDGGRTQYF | TGCGCCAGCAGCCAAGATGGGGGGCGGACGCAGTATTTT
TRBD2 | NA | TRBJ2-1 | TRBV28 | CASSGDLAGLRNEQFF | TGTGCCAGCAGTGGGGATTTAGCGGGACTCCGCAATGAGCAGTTCTTC
NA | many | TRBJ1-1 | TRBV5-1 | CASSFQGRDTEAFF | TGCGCCAGCAGCTTCCAAGGACGGGACACTGAAGCTTTCTTT
NA | few | TRBJ2-1 | TRBV20-1 | CSAPGQRGNEQFF | TGCAGTGCCCCGGGCCAGAGAGGAAATGAGCAGTTCTTC
NA | few | TRBJ1-2 | TRBV20-1 | CSATTNGYTF | TGCAGTGCGACCACCAACGGCTACACCTTC
NA | once | TRBJ1-1 | TRBV7-8 | CASSPVGPRANTEAFF | TGTGCCAGCAGCCCAGTAGGGCCCAGGGCGAACACTGAAGCTTTCTTT
NA | NA | TRBJ1-1 | TRBV29-1 | CSVERSGTGGDTEAFF | TGCAGCGTTGAACGTTCAGGGACCGGGGGGGACACTGAAGCTTTCTTT
TRBD1 | NA | TRBJ2-1 | TRBV5-1 | CASSSLDRPFNEQFF | TGCGCCAGCAGTTCCCTGGACAGGCCCTTCAATGAGCAGTTCTTC
TRBD1 | many | TRBJ2-7 | TRBV29-1 | CSVTWSGQGSYEQYF | TGCAGCGTTACATGGTCCGGACAGGGGAGCTACGAGCAGTACTTC
NA | NA | TRBJ2-1 | TRBV20-1 | CSARRSHNEQFF | TGCAGTGCTAGAAGGTCCCACAATGAGCAGTTCTTC
TRBD2 | many | TRBJ2-5 | TRBV10-3 | CATGVSGRLETQYF | TGTGCCACCGGAGTCAGCGGGAGGCTGGAGACCCAGTACTTC
NA | few | TRBJ2-3 | TRBV28 | CASSLMGSTVADTQYF | TGTGCCAGCAGTTTGATGGGCTCAACAGTAGCAGATACGCAGTATTTT
NA | few | TRBJ1-1 | TRBV3-1 | CASNLFNTEAFF | TGTGCCAGCAACCTCTTTAACACTGAAGCTTTCTTT
NA | few | TRBJ2-3 | TRBV18 | CASSPQIQGSGTDTQYF | TGTGCCAGCTCACCACAAATTCAGGGTTCCGGCACAGATACGCAGTATTTT
NA | NA | TRBJ2-6 | TRBV7-2 | CASSLRDPSGANVLTF | TGTGCCAGCAGCCTAAGAGACCCCTCTGGGGCCAACGTCCTGACTTTC
TRBD1 | many | TRBJ2-5 | TRBV12-3/TRBV12-4 | CASGQGLQETQYF | TGTGCCAGCGGACAGGGACTCCAAGAGACCCAGTACTTC
TRBD1 | few | TRBJ2-3 | TRBV4-3 | CASSRGGIRTGWSDTQYF | TGCGCCAGCAGCCGAGGGGGGATTAGGACAGGGTGGTCAGATACGCAGTATTTT
NA | many | TRBJ1-2 | TRBV12-3/TRBV12-4 | CASNTRRANYGYTF | TGTGCCAGCAATACCCGGCGAGCTAACTATGGCTACACCTTC
NA | NA | TRBJ2-4 | TRBV5-6 | CASSLDGTAKNIQYF | TGTGCCAGCAGCTTGGACGGAACCGCCAAAAACATTCAGTACTTC
NA | NA | TRBJ2-2 | TRBV5-1 | CASRRDTSRTGELFF | TGCGCCAGCAGACGGGACACCTCAAGGACCGGGGAGCTGTTTTTT
TRBD2 | NA | TRBJ2-7 | TRBV5-1 | CASGLAGLHEQYF | TGCGCCAGCGGGCTAGCGGGCCTGCACGAGCAGTACTTC